These T cell receptor beta chains were read from a single sample in a study. TCRdb independently ran MiXCR on the RT-PCR reads; one entry per CDR3 protein. Here the sample spans more than 600,000 distinct CDR3 sequences, approximately 15% being singletons. Sequencing was done on a sample of memory CD4+ T cells from blood. Every receptor here comes from a female donor in good health, serving as a healthy control. CDR3s include the opening cysteine and the closing phenylalanine or tryptophan. Each record gives: V gene, J gene, CDR3 protein.

V gene: TRBV6-5
J gene: TRBJ1-6
CDR3 protein: CASSYSEFFGSLSPLHF

V gene: TRBV30
J gene: TRBJ2-1
CDR3 protein: CAWTHTSSLDNEQFF

V gene: TRBV7-2
J gene: TRBJ1-1
CDR3 protein: CASSRLHRGEAFF

V gene: TRBV6-1
J gene: TRBJ1-1
CDR3 protein: CASRVFQGALIEAFF

V gene: TRBV28
J gene: TRBJ1-5
CDR3 protein: CASGGGLNQPQHF

V gene: TRBV11-2
J gene: TRBJ1-5
CDR3 protein: CASSFLADSNQPQHF

V gene: TRBV6-6
J gene: TRBJ2-3
CDR3 protein: CASSGTGARATDTQYF

V gene: TRBV5-1
J gene: TRBJ2-7
CDR3 protein: CASSQSTGALLEQYF

V gene: TRBV7-2
J gene: TRBJ2-5
CDR3 protein: CASSLASSGKVETQYF

V gene: TRBV7-2
J gene: TRBJ2-7
CDR3 protein: CASSLRPYEQYF

V gene: TRBV28
J gene: TRBJ2-1
CDR3 protein: CASSIVQGNEQFF

V gene: TRBV19
J gene: TRBJ2-7
CDR3 protein: CASSPDSLPSYEQYF

V gene: TRBV20-1
J gene: TRBJ1-5
CDR3 protein: CSALRTGGNQPQHF

V gene: TRBV18
J gene: TRBJ1-6
CDR3 protein: CASSQGRESPLHF

V gene: TRBV12-3/TRBV12-4
J gene: TRBJ2-3
CDR3 protein: CASSSSMTGDTQYF

V gene: TRBV11-1
J gene: TRBJ2-3
CDR3 protein: CASSLATGVRTDTQYF

V gene: TRBV6-6
J gene: TRBJ2-5
CDR3 protein: CASRLGQNQETQYF

V gene: TRBV9
J gene: TRBJ2-7
CDR3 protein: CASSALGTESYEQYF

V gene: TRBV24-1
J gene: TRBJ2-3
CDR3 protein: CATSDLGGTSSDTQYF

V gene: TRBV6-5
J gene: TRBJ1-2
CDR3 protein: CASRLPTGSGYTF

V gene: TRBV30
J gene: TRBJ2-2
CDR3 protein: CAWRGAGNGELFF

V gene: TRBV5-1
J gene: TRBJ1-1
CDR3 protein: CASSLGGGDPTEAFF

V gene: TRBV20-1
J gene: TRBJ1-1
CDR3 protein: CSEAGNTEAFF

V gene: TRBV20-1
J gene: TRBJ2-7
CDR3 protein: CSASYNDGPLWGEQYF

V gene: TRBV29-1
J gene: TRBJ2-7
CDR3 protein: CSAGAYYEQYF

V gene: TRBV24-1
J gene: TRBJ1-5
CDR3 protein: CATSDSNARSNQPQHF

V gene: TRBV12-5
J gene: TRBJ2-1
CDR3 protein: CASGSDRGYIEQFF

V gene: TRBV4-3
J gene: TRBJ2-1
CDR3 protein: CASSQVGYEQFF

V gene: TRBV12-3/TRBV12-4
J gene: TRBJ1-1
CDR3 protein: CASTNGYTEAFF

V gene: TRBV7-2
J gene: TRBJ2-1
CDR3 protein: CASQRDGIGYNEQFF

V gene: TRBV12-3/TRBV12-4
J gene: TRBJ2-7
CDR3 protein: CASSLSLGTTRYEQYF

V gene: TRBV7-2
J gene: TRBJ2-5
CDR3 protein: CASSHGTTQETQYF

V gene: TRBV28
J gene: TRBJ2-1
CDR3 protein: CASSWGQAYNEQFF

V gene: TRBV6-4
J gene: TRBJ1-1
CDR3 protein: CASSDSPSLDINTEAFF

V gene: TRBV5-1
J gene: TRBJ1-1
CDR3 protein: CASSLGDSTAEAFF

V gene: TRBV2
J gene: TRBJ1-1
CDR3 protein: CASDWGSEAFF

V gene: TRBV5-5
J gene: TRBJ2-3
CDR3 protein: CASSYVPGLAGGTDTQYF

V gene: TRBV3-1
J gene: TRBJ2-3
CDR3 protein: CASSQVTGRYTDTQYF

V gene: TRBV18
J gene: TRBJ1-5
CDR3 protein: CASSPLVTQPQHF

V gene: TRBV7-6
J gene: TRBJ2-4
CDR3 protein: CASSLGTGMAKNIQYF

V gene: TRBV2
J gene: TRBJ2-3
CDR3 protein: CASSDISSTDTQYF